The clone carrying this T cell receptor (beta chain) was seen only a few times. What it binds is unknown. This entry comes from a study of identical twins. Study conclusions and caveats: An excess of low generation probability was shown by twin-shared out-of-frame alpha sequences. Possibly, invariant MAIT and iNKT cells partly confounded zero-insertion analyses.

Trimming left V 0 bases short and J 2 bases short, with 11 bases between. The CDR3 loop spans 15 amino acids. Germline V gene lookup returns CDR1 DFQATT and CDR2 SNEGSKA (reference sequence). TCRdb re-called the 5' RACE reads through MiXCR, storing one row per CDR3 protein. The sample gives about 240,000 distinct CDR3 sequences, roughly 10% of which show up once; about a tenth is in the top ten. The chain recombines TRBV20-1 with TRBJ1-3, with a tentative D call TRBD1 (5 bases). This sequence was found in a man aged 50-60 years in good health. Specimen: memory T cells sorted from blood. CDR3 bases: TGCAGTGCTAGAGATTACGGGGCGCCTGGAAACACCATATATTTT. It translates to CSARDYGAPGNTIYF.